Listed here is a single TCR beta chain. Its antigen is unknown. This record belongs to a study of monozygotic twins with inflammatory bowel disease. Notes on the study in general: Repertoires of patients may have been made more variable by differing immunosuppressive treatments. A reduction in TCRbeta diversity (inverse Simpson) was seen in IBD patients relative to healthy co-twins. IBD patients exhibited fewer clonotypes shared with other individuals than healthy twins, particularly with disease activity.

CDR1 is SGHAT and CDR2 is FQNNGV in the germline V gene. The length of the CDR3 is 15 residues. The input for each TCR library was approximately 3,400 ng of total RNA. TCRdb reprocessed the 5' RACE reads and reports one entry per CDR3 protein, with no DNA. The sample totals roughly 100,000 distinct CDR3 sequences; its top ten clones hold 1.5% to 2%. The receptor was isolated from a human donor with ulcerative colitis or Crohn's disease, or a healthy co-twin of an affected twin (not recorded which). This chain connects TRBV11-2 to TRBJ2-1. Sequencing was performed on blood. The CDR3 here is CASRPTMKSVNEQFF.